Below are 29 T cell receptor delta chains sequenced from a single sample in a study of delta chains in infants with herpesvirus infections. TCR cDNA was made from PBMC RNA with gamma- and delta-chain-specific primers. TCRdb reanalysed the RT-PCR reads with CATT. The sample has 2,500 to 4,000 delta-chain clones, 32% seen once. The sequenced sample was peripheral blood, obtained at time point 3 of longitudinal follow-up. The receptors were sampled from a human donor who was a Ugandan infant, either HIV-exposed or HIV-unexposed (not recorded which).

The genes are TRDV1 and TRDJ1, with TRDD3 matching 7 bases. Germline V lookup: CDR1 TSWWSYY, CDR2 QGS. V lost 1 base and J lost 2; bases outside the gene matches: 10. This CDR3 is built from 17 residues. The CDR3 DNA follows: TGTGCTCTTGGGGAACATGATGGGGGAACATTTACCGATAAACTCATCTTT. Its translation is CALGEHDGGTFTDKLIF.

Judged by abundance, this clone is medium-sized. The CDR3 protein is CALGDMAFPPLSYTDKLIF. The CDR3 bases are TGTGCTCTTGGGGACATGGCCTTCCCGCCCCTTTCGTACACCGATAAACTCATCTTT. This chain connects TRDV1 to TRDJ1; D possibly corresponds to TRDD2 (6 bases). This CDR3 spans 19 amino acids. Looked up from germline, CDR1 is TSWWSYY and CDR2 is QGS. The V and J ends lost 3 bases and 0 bases respectively, with 23 bases between them.

The chain combines TRDV1 with TRDJ1, with 13 positions matching TRDD3. The CDR3 is made up of 23 amino acids. CDR1 and CDR2 (germline): TSWWSYY, QGS. The V segment lost 0 bases and the J segment 5 bases; nucleotides outside the gene matches: 24. The CDR3 bases are TGTGCTCTTGGGGAACTTGGGTCTTCCATGCGTGACTGGGGGATACGCTGGATAGATAAACTCATCTTT. This translates into CALGELGSSMRDWGIRWIDKLIF.

The chain has TRDV1 and TRDJ1; 11 positions match TRDD3. V trimming: 2 bases; J trimming: 4 bases; junction bases outside the gene matches: 6. Looked up from germline, CDR1 is TSWWSYY and CDR2 is QGS. This CDR3 contains 16 residues. CDR3 region: CALGEGLGDTGDKLIF. The CDR3 nucleotides read TGTGCTCTTGGGGAAGGGCTGGGGGATACCGGCGATAAACTCATCTTT.

V gene TRDV2 combines with J gene TRDJ1; TRDD3 agrees at 12 bases. This CDR3 contains 19 residues. V was pared by 3 bases and J by 6 bases, with 19 bases of the junction left unmatched. In germline, CDR1 is GEAIGNYY, CDR2 EKD. CDR3 nucleotides: TGTGCCTGTGACGCCTACGGGGGGTTGACTGGGGGATACAGCCATAAACTCATCTTT. Residues: CACDAYGGLTGGYSHKLIF.

In regard to this clone: A read error may be the cause here, since a much bigger clone is one base away. This chain connects TRDV1 to TRDJ1, with a weak D call TRDD3 (5 bases). Germline V lookup: CDR1 TSWWSYY, CDR2 QGS. V lost 0 bases and J 0 bases, leaving 23 bases between the germline ends. CDR3 length: 20 amino acids. CDR3: CALGELDCWEKLNYTDKLIF. The CDR3, as DNA: TGTGCTCTTGGGGAACTAGACTGCTGGGAGAAACTAAATTACACCGATAAACTCATCTTT.

This clone has a handful of counts. The genes are TRDV1 and TRDJ1, with 11 bases matching TRDD3. Germline CDR1 is TSWWSYY and CDR2 is QGS. The V segment lost 8 bases and the J segment 0 bases; nucleotides outside the gene matches: 20. The CDR3 runs to 20 residues. CDR3 sequence: CALFEFPTSGGYLDTDKLIF. The CDR3 nucleotides read TGTGCTCTTTTTGAGTTTCCTACGTCTGGGGGATACCTGGACACCGATAAACTCATCTTT.

Concerning this clone itself: This sequence is one base from a far larger clone and is likely a read error. The rearrangement links TRDV2 to TRDJ2; TRDD3 agrees at 9 bases. There are 16 residues in the CDR3. CDR1 and CDR2 from the germline V gene are GEAIGNYY and EKD. The CDR3 region is CAYDTVGDTLTAQLFF. DNA for the CDR3: TGTGCCTATGACACCGTGGGGGATACTTTGACAGCACAACTCTTCTTT.

This chain links TRDV1 with TRDJ1; possibly TRDD3 for D (6 bases). The V end lost 2 bases, the J end lost 3 bases, and 16 bases lay between the germline ends. The CDR3 sequence is 16 residues long. Germline V CDR1 and CDR2: TSWWSYY, QGS. CDR3 in amino acids: CALGEASDTGADKLIF. The CDR3 nucleotides are TGTGCTCTTGGGGAAGCCTCCGATACGGGGGCCGATAAACTCATCTTT.

The V gene remains uncalled, whereas the J gene is TRDJ1; TRDD3, as called in the table, went unchecked against the DNA. CDR3 length: 22 amino acids. The CDR3 DNA sequence: TGTGCTGGGACCTTCCTACGGGGAGTAGTTGGGGGATCCTTCCTTTACACCGATAAACTCATCTTT. Its translation: CAGTFLRGVVGGSFLYTDKLIF.

The chain recombines TRDV1 with TRDJ1, with D perhaps matching TRDD3 (6 bases). The length of the CDR3 is 20 residues. The V gene's germline CDR1 is TSWWSYY and CDR2 QGS. V was trimmed by 4 bases and J by 2 bases, leaving 29 bases between them. The CDR3 nucleotides are TGTGCTCTTGGGGGAACCGGTTTAAGTGTCCTCGTACTGGGTACCGATAAACTCATCTTT. Translating gives CALGGTGLSVLVLGTDKLIF.

The chain is built from TRDV1 and TRDJ1; 9 bases line up with TRDD3. The CDR3 is made up of 21 amino acids. Germline-derived CDR1 and CDR2 are TSWWSYY and QGS. After removal of 0 bases from V and 1 base from J, the junction contained 18 bases not matched to a gene. CDR3 coding DNA: TGTGCTCTTGGGGAACTACTCCCCTCCTACGGGGGGATACCCTCCACCGATAAACTCATCTTT. Its protein is CALGELLPSYGGIPSTDKLIF.

By frequency in the sample, this clone is medium-sized (0.01 to 0.1%). The sample contains more than one DNA sequence encoding this CDR3. The chain joins TRDV1 to TRDJ1; the D call may be TRDD2 or TRDD3 (6 bases each). Trimming pared 1 base from V and 0 bases from J, leaving 15 bases between. Germline lookup yields CDR1 TSWWSYY and CDR2 QGS. This CDR3 region has 17 residues. CDR3 DNA: TGTGCTCTTGGGGAACGGTCCTACAGGGGATACACCGATAAACTCATCTTT. Its translation: CALGERSYRGYTDKLIF.

Points on this clone: In the same sample, other DNA sequences code for this CDR3. J is TRDJ1 and V is TRDV1, with 8 bases that match TRDD3. CDR1 and CDR2 (germline): TSWWSYY, QGS. V shed 6 bases, J shed 6 bases, and the junction held 9 bases outside the gene matches. The CDR3 loop spans 14 amino acids. CDR3 coding DNA: TGTGCTCTTGGCGACGCTACTGGGGGCTATAAACTCATCTTT. Residues: CALGDATGGYKLIF.

By sample share, this clone is large. The gene calls are TRDV2 and TRDJ3; D is unclear. The CDR3 has 18 amino acids. Looked up from germline, CDR1 is GEAIGNYY and CDR2 is EKD. Deletions cut 2 bases from V and 1 base from J, with 14 bases between. The chain's CDR3 is CACDIVEGHSWDTRQMFF. The CDR3 DNA reads as TGTGCCTGTGACATCGTGGAGGGCCATTCCTGGGACACCCGACAGATGTTTTTC.

This clone is categorized as large (0.1 to 1%). This chain links TRDV2 with TRDJ3; TRDD3 agrees at 11 bases. The germline gives CDR1 GEAIGNYY, CDR2 EKD. This CDR3 contains 18 residues. The J segment lost 2 bases and the V segment lost 2 bases, leaving 4 bases of the junction unmatched. The CDR3 DNA is TGTGCCTGTGACATACTGGGGGATAACACCTGGGACACCCGACAGATGTTTTTC. Translating it yields CACDILGDNTWDTRQMFF.

Of note for this clone: A much larger clone is a single base away; this may be a read error. The rearrangement joins TRDV2 to TRDJ3; a possible D gene is TRDD3 (5 bases). The CDR3 totals 15 residues. Trimming took 5 bases from V and 2 from J, leaving 9 bases between them. The germline CDR1 and CDR2 sequences are GEAIGNYY and EKD. The DNA of the CDR3 is TGTGCCTGTGTGGTGGATACCTGGGACACCCGACAGATGTTTTTC. Translated: CACVVDTWDTRQMFF.

As regards this clone: This may come from a read error, since a much larger clone is one base off. Other DNA sequences in the sample encode the same CDR3. V usage is TRAV38-2/DV8 and J usage is TRDJ1, with D possibly called TRDD2 or TRDD3 (5 bases each). The CDR3 consists of 16 residues. The V and J ends lost 10 bases and 0 bases respectively, with 22 bases between them. Germline lookup yields CDR1 TSESDYY and CDR2 QEAYKQQN. CDR3 bases: TGTGCTGGAGGGGGTTCTCCTATCACCTACACCGATAAACTCATCTTT. As protein: CAGGGSPITYTDKLIF.

The rearrangement joins TRDV1 to TRDJ1; D not certain. V dropped 3 bases and J dropped 1 base, with 21 bases sitting between them. Germline CDR1 and CDR2: TSWWSYY and QGS. This CDR3 spans 18 amino acids. The CDR3 spells CALGEKLGSTKGTDKLIF. The CDR3 coding sequence is TGTGCTCTTGGGGAGAAACTTGGGAGCACAAAGGGCACCGATAAACTCATCTTT.

This clone occurred a few times. V gene TRDV1 combines with J gene TRDJ1, with 7 bases fitting TRDD3. Germline lookup yields CDR1 TSWWSYY and CDR2 QGS. CDR3 length: 17 residues. The V segment lost 0 bases and the J segment 0 bases; nucleotides outside the gene matches: 7. CDR3 residues: CALGELAGGYHTDKLIF. The CDR3 DNA follows: TGTGCTCTTGGGGAACTAGCTGGGGGGTATCACACCGATAAACTCATCTTT.

This clone was observed a few times. The rearrangement links TRDV3 to TRDJ1; possible D gene TRDD2, 6 bases. The CDR3 contains 16 residues. V gave up 4 bases and J gave up 0 bases, with 21 bases separating them. Germline loops: CDR1 TVYSNPD, CDR2 GDNSRS (reference sequence). This CDR3 is CASGLPPGGDTDKLIF. CDR3 nucleotides: TGTGCCTCCGGCCTTCCGCCGGGGGGGGACACCGATAAACTCATCTTT.

The chain employs TRDV1 and TRDJ1; D is undetermined. Germline V gene data show CDR1 as TSWWSYY and CDR2 as QGS. This CDR3 has 22 amino acids. The ends were cut back, 4 bases at V and 0 bases at J, with 33 bases in the middle. Written as DNA, the CDR3 is TGTGCTCTTGGGGCCAAGGGTTTGGGACGATTTTTTCGAGGGTTCCACACCGATAAACTCATCTTT. It codes for CALGAKGLGRFFRGFHTDKLIF.

The table lists this clone with a count of one. The J gene is TRDJ1, the V gene TRDV1, with TRDD3 as a possible D gene (6 bases). The CDR3 runs 22 residues. Germline V lookup: CDR1 TSWWSYY, CDR2 QGS. Between the trimmed V and J ends, which lost 0 bases and 6 bases, there was a span of 35 bases. The CDR3 DNA reads as TGTGCTCTTGGGGAACTAGACCCTGAACCTTTTCTCACGAGGGGATTCTCTAATAAACTCATCTTT. As protein: CALGELDPEPFLTRGFSNKLIF.

In its sample, this clone was seen a few times. V and J are TRDV2 and TRDJ3; 11 bases fit TRDD3. V gave up 3 bases and J gave up 2 bases; unmatched junction bases: 5. CDR1 GEAIGNYY and CDR2 EKD come from the germline V gene. The CDR3 spans 18 residues. CDR3 sequence reads: CACDVLLGDTWDTRQMFF. The CDR3 bases are TGTGCCTGTGACGTCTTACTGGGGGATACCTGGGACACCCGACAGATGTTTTTC.

The V gene is TRDV1, the J gene TRDJ1; 12 bases are a match to TRDD3. This CDR3 comprises 24 residues. Germline values: CDR1 TSWWSYY, CDR2 QGS. The V segment lost 3 bases and the J segment 0 bases; nucleotides outside the gene matches: 26. CDR3 protein: CALGDTSLPWTGGYPRPDTDKLIF. The CDR3 DNA is TGTGCTCTTGGGGATACTTCCTTGCCCTGGACTGGGGGATACCCACGGCCAGACACCGATAAACTCATCTTT.

The chain couples TRDV1 to TRDJ1; weak D call: TRDD3 (6 bases). The CDR3 covers 16 residues. Germline values: CDR1 TSWWSYY, CDR2 QGS. V dropped 5 bases and J dropped 0 bases, with 16 bases sitting between them. The CDR3 DNA follows: TGTGCTCTTGGGAACGAGGCTGGGGAGTACACCGATAAACTCATCTTT. Translated: CALGNEAGEYTDKLIF.

This clone rates as medium-sized (0.01 to 0.1%). The CDR3 region is CALGGPALGDTRTDKLIF. Here the CDR3 DNA reads TGTGCTCTTGGGGGACCTGCGTTGGGGGATACGCGCACCGATAAACTCATCTTT. V and J are TRDV1 and TRDJ1; 11 bases map to TRDD3. This CDR3 spans 18 amino acids. In germline, CDR1 is TSWWSYY, CDR2 QGS. The ends lost 4 bases at V and 1 base at J; junction bases unmatched: 11.

This clone is medium-sized in the sample. The chain couples TRDV1 to TRDJ1; no reliable D call. V was shortened by 0 bases and J by 2 bases, with 34 bases between the two germline ends. This CDR3 is 23 amino acids long. Germline V lookup: CDR1 TSWWSYY, CDR2 QGS. The CDR3 is CALGELCEVDPYFRSPGTDKLIF. Written as DNA, the CDR3 is TGTGCTCTTGGGGAACTATGCGAGGTAGACCCGTACTTTAGATCCCCCGGAACCGATAAACTCATCTTT.

By sample share, this clone is medium-sized. J is TRDJ3 and V is TRDV2, with 12 bases that match TRDD3. CDR3 length equals 19 residues. J lost 0 bases, V lost 2 bases, and 4 bases had no gene match. Germline CDR1 GEAIGNYY, CDR2 EKD. The CDR3 loop reads CACDILGDTGSWDTRQMFF. The CDR3 region has the DNA TGTGCCTGTGACATACTGGGGGATACAGGCTCCTGGGACACCCGACAGATGTTTTTC.